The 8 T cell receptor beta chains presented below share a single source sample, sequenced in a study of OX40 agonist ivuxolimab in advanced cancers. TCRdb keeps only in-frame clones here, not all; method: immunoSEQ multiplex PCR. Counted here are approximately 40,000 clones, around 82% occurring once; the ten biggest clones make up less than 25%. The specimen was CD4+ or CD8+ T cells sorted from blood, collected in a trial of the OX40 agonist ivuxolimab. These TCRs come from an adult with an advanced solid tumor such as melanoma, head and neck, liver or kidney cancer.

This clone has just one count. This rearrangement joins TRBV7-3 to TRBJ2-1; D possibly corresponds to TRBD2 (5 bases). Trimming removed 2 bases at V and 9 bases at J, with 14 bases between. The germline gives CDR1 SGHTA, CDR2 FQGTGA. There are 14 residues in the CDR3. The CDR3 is CASSLLASGGEQFF. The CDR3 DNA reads TGTGCCAGCAGCTTATTGGCGTCAGGAGGTGAGCAGTTCTTC.

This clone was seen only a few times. The CDR3 is CATSRGGGQNTGELFF. The CDR3 DNA reads as TGTGCCACCAGCAGGGGAGGGGGACAAAACACCGGGGAGCTGTTTTTT. This rearrangement joins TRBV15 to TRBJ2-2; D possibly corresponds to TRBD2 (7 bases). V lost 3 bases, J lost 2 bases, and 13 bases lay in between. The CDR3 runs 16 residues. Germline CDR1 is LNHNV and CDR2 is YYDKDF (reference sequence).

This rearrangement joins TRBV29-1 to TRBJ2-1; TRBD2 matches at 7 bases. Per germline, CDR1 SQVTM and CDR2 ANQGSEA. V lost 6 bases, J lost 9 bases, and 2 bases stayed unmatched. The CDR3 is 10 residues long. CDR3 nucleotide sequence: TGCAGCGTAAGGGAGGGTGAGCAGTTCTTC. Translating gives CSVREGEQFF.

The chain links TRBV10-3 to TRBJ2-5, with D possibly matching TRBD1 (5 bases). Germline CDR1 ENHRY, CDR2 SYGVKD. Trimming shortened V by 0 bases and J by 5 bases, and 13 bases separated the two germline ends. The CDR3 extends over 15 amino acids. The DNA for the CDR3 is TGTGCCATCAGTGAGTCGATCAGGGTTGGGGAGACCCAGTACTTC. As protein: CAISESIRVGETQYF.

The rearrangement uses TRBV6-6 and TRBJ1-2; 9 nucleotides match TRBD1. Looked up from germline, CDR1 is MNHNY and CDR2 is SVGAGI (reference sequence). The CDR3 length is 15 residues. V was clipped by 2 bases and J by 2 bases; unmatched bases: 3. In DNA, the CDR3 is TGTGCCAGCAGTTACGGCGGGACAGGGAACTATGGCTACACCTTC. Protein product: CASSYGGTGNYGYTF.

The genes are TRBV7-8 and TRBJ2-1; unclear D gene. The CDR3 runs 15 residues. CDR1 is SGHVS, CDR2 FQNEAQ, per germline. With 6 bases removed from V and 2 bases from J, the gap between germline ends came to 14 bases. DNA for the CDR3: TGTGCCAGCAGTTTTCAGACATATACCTACAATGAGCAGTTCTTC. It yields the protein CASSFQTYTYNEQFF.

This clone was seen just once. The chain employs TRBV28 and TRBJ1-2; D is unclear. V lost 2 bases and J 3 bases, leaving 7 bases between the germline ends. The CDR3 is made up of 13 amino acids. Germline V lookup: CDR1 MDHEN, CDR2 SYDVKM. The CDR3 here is CASSLRDDYGYTF. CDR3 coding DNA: TGTGCCAGCAGTTTAAGGGATGACTATGGCTACACCTTC.

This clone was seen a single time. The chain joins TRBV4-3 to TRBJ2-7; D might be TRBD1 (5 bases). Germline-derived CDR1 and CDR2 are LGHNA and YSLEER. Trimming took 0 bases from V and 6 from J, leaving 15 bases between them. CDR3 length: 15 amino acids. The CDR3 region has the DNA TGCGCCAGCAGCCAAGATGTCAGGGATGGTGGCGAGCAGTACTTC. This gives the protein CASSQDVRDGGEQYF.